Reported below is one T cell receptor beta chain. Antigen specificity is unknown. The CDR3 contains 14 residues. V was cut by 0 bases and J by 9 bases, with 14 bases left in between. The germline V gene has CDR1 SGHDN and CDR2 FVKESK. Data came from immunoSEQ multiplex PCR; TCRdb stores just in-frame clones and leaves some out. The profile shows approximately 300,000 clones, around 83% of them singletons. The entry originates in a study of Ad26.COV2.S vaccination and SARS-CoV-2 variants. Study outcomes and limitations: Vaccine and placebo recipients had similar non-spike TCR breadth.

Sample treatment: around 19 received Ad26.COV2.S at low or high dose, single or two shots; roughly five received placebo; per-sample allocation not given. Sampling took place 63 days after the first vaccine or placebo injection. A Boston adult aged 18-55 years was the donor. As its vector, the vaccine had Ad26, which expressed Wuhan-strain SARS-CoV-2 spike. J is TRBJ1-2 and V is TRBV14; D is possibly TRBD1 (6 bases). Sequences were derived from peripheral blood, sampled in a trial of Ad26.COV2.S vaccine versus placebo. This receptor was obtained from a person aged 18-60 years who received the Ad26.COV2.S COVID-19 vaccine or a placebo. Written as DNA, the CDR3 is TGTGCCAGCAGCCAAGATCTCTCCAGGGGCCGCTACACCTTC. Translating it yields CASSQDLSRGRYTF.